This is a list of T cell receptor beta chains from one sample in a study of blood T cell repertoires in COVID-19. The protocol was immunoSEQ multiplex PCR, while the TCRdb copy is restricted to in-frame clones and leaves out a portion. In the table there are about 300,000 clones, more than 85% of which are singletons. Sequenced material: peripheral blood. These receptors were collected from a man in his 70s with acute or convalescent COVID-19. CDR3s include the opening cysteine and the closing phenylalanine or tryptophan. A D gene is named only where the DNA matches it firmly. Some rows have no size entry. The others give once, few or many, or a class for an expanded clone.

.,TRBJ2-3,TRBV9,.,TGTGCCAGCAGCGGGAGACAGACAGATACGCAGTATTTT,CASSGRQTDTQYF
.,TRBJ1-5,TRBV4-2,.,TGTGCCAGCAGCCAAGATACCAGTCAACAGCCCCAGCATTTT,CASSQDTSQQPQHF
.,TRBJ1-1,TRBV2,TRBD1,TGTGCCAGCAGGACGGACAGGTGGGGAACTGAAGCTTTCTTT,CASRTDRWGTEAFF
.,TRBJ1-1,TRBV3-1/TRBV3-2,.,TGTGCCAGCAGCCAAGGGACAGCTAACACTGAAGCTTTCTTT,CASSQGTANTEAFF
once,TRBJ1-1,TRBV6-2/TRBV6-3,.,TGTGCCAGCAGCACCAGGTACACTGAAGCTTTCTTT,CASSTRYTEAFF
.,TRBJ2-2,TRBV6-5,TRBD1,TGTGCCAGCTCCGGGACAGGCTCCACCGGGGAGCTGTTTTTT,CASSGTGSTGELFF
.,TRBJ2-7,TRBV5-1,.,TGCGCCAGCAGCGGCGGGGACAGCACTCACGAGCAGTACTTC,CASSGGDSTHEQYF
.,TRBJ2-1,TRBV6-1,TRBD2,TGTGCCAGCAGTGCCGTTCTAGCGGGGGTTTACAATGAGCAGTTCTTC,CASSAVLAGVYNEQFF
.,TRBJ1-2,TRBV6-5,TRBD1,TGTGCCAGCAGTACAGGGGGCAGGGATGGCTACACCTTC,CASSTGGRDGYTF
.,TRBJ2-1,TRBV4-1,TRBD2,TGCGCCAGCAGCCCGGGGGGGAGCTACAATGAGCAGTTCTTC,CASSPGGSYNEQFF
.,TRBJ1-3,TRBV5-1,.,TGCGCCAGCAGCTTGACAGGCTTCTCTGGAAACACCATATATTTT,CASSLTGFSGNTIYF
few,TRBJ1-6,TRBV6-6,.,TGTGCCAGCAGTCGCTACAGGGTCCCGGGAAGATATAATTCACCCCTCCACTTT,CASSRYRVPGRYNSPLHF
.,TRBJ2-7,TRBV2,TRBD1,TGTGCCAGCAAAAGGGACAGGAGCCTCTACGAGCAGTACTTC,CASKRDRSLYEQYF
.,TRBJ1-1,TRBV5-4,.,TGTGCCAGCAGTTCGGGGTTTACTGAAGCTTTCTTT,CASSSGFTEAFF
.,TRBJ1-1,TRBV6-2/TRBV6-3,TRBD1,TGTGCCAGCAGTGCCGACAGGGATGGAACTGAAGCTTTCTTT,CASSADRDGTEAFF
few,TRBJ2-2,TRBV30,TRBD2,TGTGCCTGGAGTGTTCTCGCGGGGGTGAACACCGGGGAGCTGTTTTTT,CAWSVLAGVNTGELFF
.,TRBJ1-2,TRBV11-2,.,TGTGCCAGCGGCCAAAACAGGGTCGGCTACACCTTC,CASGQNRVGYTF
.,TRBJ1-2,TRBV4-2,TRBD1,TGTGCCAGCAGCCAAGATCAGGGGGCTAACTATGGCTACACCTTC,CASSQDQGANYGYTF
.,TRBJ2-3,TRBV5-1,TRBD2,TGCGCCAGCAGCTTGGGGCTAGCGGGGTCCGATACGCAGTATTTT,CASSLGLAGSDTQYF
.,TRBJ2-1,TRBV20-1,.,TGCAGTGCTATGTACAATGGGCAGTTCTTC,CSAMYNGQFF
once,TRBJ2-3,TRBV5-1,.,TGCGCCAGCAGCTTGGCCGGGGTCCATGGGGGCACAGATACGCAGTATTTT,CASSLAGVHGGTDTQYF
.,TRBJ1-6,TRBV11-2,TRBD1,TGTGCCAGCAGCTTTGAGAGACAGGGTTGGTCACCCCTCCACTTT,CASSFERQGWSPLHF
.,TRBJ1-2,TRBV9,.,TGTGCCAGCAGCGTAGGGGGGCACGCCGATCCCTACACCTTC,CASSVGGHADPYTF
few,TRBJ2-5,TRBV28,.,TGTGCCAGCACCCTCCGAGGGGGACGGGAGACCCAGTACTTC,CASTLRGGRETQYF
.,TRBJ1-3,TRBV5-6,TRBD1,TGTGCCAGCAGCCTACCCAGGGGGCGAGGAAACACCATATATTTT,CASSLPRGRGNTIYF